This T cell receptor (beta chain) was profiled in a study of human T cells and chemical hapten exposure. Individual cDNA molecules in this library carried unique molecular identifiers. TCRdb ran MiXCR on the RACE reads and lists one entry per CDR3 protein. This table holds approximately 97,000 distinct CDR3 sequences, roughly a quarter found once. The sample holds a few counts of this clonotype. Noted time point: patch test 3, about 24 weeks after DPC sensitization. The treatment: therapeutic diphenylcyclopropenone sensitization with weekly scalp DPC. Prior to each patch test being applied, blood was drawn. Trimming removed 2 bases from V and 5 bases from J, with 14 bases in between. This CDR3 comprises 15 residues. Germline V CDR1 and CDR2: SGHAT, FQNNGV.

Material: whole blood, obtained in connection with sensitization to the hapten diphenylcyclopropenone (DPC). This TCR was recovered from a man aged 35 to 55 with alopecia areata. Some clones in this sample may be carry-over from other donors' samples. The rearrangement links TRBV11-2 to TRBJ2-3; TRBD2 might be the D (5 bases). This CDR3 is CASSLLEGSGDTQYF. CDR3 nucleotide sequence: TGTGCCAGCAGCTTATTAGAAGGGAGCGGAGATACGCAGTATTTT.